A single sample gave rise to the 14 T cell receptor beta chains below, sequenced in a study of blood T cells in healthy people across ages. The second PCR ran roughly 7 to 11 cycles with a sample-barcoded 5' primer and J-beta primers. Via MiXCR, TCRdb re-called the 5' RACE reads, giving one row per CDR3 protein. The data contain approximately 800,000 distinct CDR3 sequences, roughly 50% of them singletons. The sequencing sample was made of blood. All receptors derive from a man aged 40-49 years in good health.

The chain recombines TRBV9 with TRBJ2-5; D might be TRBD1 (6 bases). Per germline, CDR1 SGDLS and CDR2 YYNGEE. Trimming took 3 bases from V and 3 from J, leaving 12 bases between them. The CDR3 totals 14 residues. In DNA form, the CDR3 reads TGTGCCAGCAGCGAGCGGACAGCAGAAGAGACCCAGTACTTC. This translates into CASSERTAEETQYF.

The V gene is TRBV7-8, the J gene TRBJ2-3, with TRBD1 matching over 8 bases. The CDR3 consists of 13 residues. J was trimmed by 4 bases and V by 4 bases; bases with no gene match: 1. The germline gives CDR1 SGHVS, CDR2 FQNEAQ. DNA of the CDR3: TGTGCCAGCAGCTGGACAGGGTCAGATACGCAGTATTTT. Translating gives CASSWTGSDTQYF.

The CDR3 region has the DNA TGCAGTGCTAGGCCCGGGACAGGGGGCAGAGAGACCCAGTACTTC. The encoded protein is CSARPGTGGRETQYF. The chain links TRBV20-1 to TRBJ2-7; 12 nucleotides line up with TRBD1. The J call may be incorrect, as the DNA end agrees better with TRBJ2-5. The CDR3 runs to 15 residues. CDR1 is DFQATT and CDR2 is SNEGSKA in the germline V gene (reference sequence).

The J gene is TRBJ2-6, the V gene TRBV4-2, with D perhaps TRBD2 (5 bases). The CDR3 runs 17 residues. Trimming removed 4 bases at V and 2 bases at J, with 15 bases between. CDR1 LGHNA and CDR2 YNFKEQ come from the germline V gene. The CDR3: CASSPSKGRTGANVLTF. In nucleotides, the CDR3 is TGTGCCAGCAGCCCCTCGAAAGGGAGAACTGGGGCCAACGTCCTGACTTTC.

The chain employs TRBV28 and TRBJ1-5; D remains unclear. The CDR3 runs to 14 residues. In germline, CDR1 is MDHEN, CDR2 SYDVKM. Trimming took 8 bases from V and 4 from J, leaving 15 bases between them. DNA of the CDR3: TGTGCCAGCCTCTATAGGCTATCAAATCAGCCCCAGCATTTT. Amino acids: CASLYRLSNQPQHF.

Concerning this clonotype itself: The junction differs from germline at one of its ends, possibly a read error. CDR3 sequence reads: CSTRTLAGASNEQFF. For the CDR3, the DNA is TGCAGTACTAGAACATTAGCGGGAGCCTCCAATGAGCAGTTCTTC. The chain recombines TRBV20-1 with TRBJ2-1; 9 nucleotides align to TRBD2. The CDR3 is made up of 15 amino acids. CDR1 DFQATT and CDR2 SNEGSKA come from the germline V gene (reference sequence).

The chain is built from TRBV4-2 and TRBJ1-6; perhaps TRBD1 as D (6 bases). V lost 4 bases, J lost 8 bases, and 15 bases lay in between. From germline, CDR1 is LGHNA and CDR2 YNFKEQ. The CDR3 consists of 15 residues. CDR3 residues: CASSREGQLDSPLHF. The DNA of the CDR3 is TGTGCCAGCAGCCGAGAAGGACAGTTAGATTCACCCCTCCACTTT.

The V call is TRBV5-5, the J call TRBJ1-6; no definite D call. The V and J ends lost 4 bases and 9 bases respectively, with 11 bases between them. Germline V CDR1 and CDR2: SGHKS, YYEKEE (reference sequence). The CDR3 contains 13 residues. CDR3 sequence: CASSPDVSSPLHF. CDR3 DNA: TGTGCCAGCAGCCCGGACGTTTCTTCACCCCTCCACTTT.

Comments on this clonotype: Its ends do not fully match the called genes, so a read error is possible. This chain joins TRBV7-9 and TRBJ2-2; D remains ambiguous. The CDR3 is 14 amino acids. Germline V gene data show CDR1 as SEHNR and CDR2 as FQNEAQ (reference sequence). The CDR3 protein is CACSLAWNTGELFF. The CDR3 DNA sequence: TGTGCCTGCAGCTTAGCCTGGAACACCGGGGAGCTGTTTTTT. The full variable domain, with the rest looked up from reference TRBV7-9 and TRBJ2-2, is DTGVSQNPRHKITKRGQNVTFRCDPISEHNRLYWYRQTLGQGPEFLTYFQNEAQLEKSRLLSDRFSAERPKGSFSTLEIQRTEQGDSAMYLCACSLAWNTGELFFGEGSRLTVL.

The chain joins TRBV30 to TRBJ1-2; D possibly corresponds to TRBD1 (5 bases). Germline-derived CDR1 and CDR2 are GTSNPN and SVGIG (reference sequence). V was cut by 5 bases and J by 6 bases, with 13 bases left in between. This CDR3 comprises 12 residues. CDR3 bases: TGTGCCTGGGTTCCGGGGCCCCATGGCTACACCTTC. The encoded protein is CAWVPGPHGYTF.

This chain connects TRBV7-2 to TRBJ2-6; D call uncertain. The V gene's germline CDR1 is SGHTA and CDR2 FQGNSA. The length of the CDR3 is 16 residues. The germline V and J ends were trimmed by 4 bases and 0 bases, with 10 bases remaining between them. The DNA of the CDR3 is TGTGCCAGCAGCTACCAGTGGGGCTCTGGGGCCAACGTCCTGACTTTC. It yields the protein CASSYQWGSGANVLTF.

This chain links TRBV29-1 with TRBJ2-3; 8 positions agree with TRBD2. J was trimmed by 5 bases and V by 7 bases; bases with no gene match: 11. Germline V gives CDR1 SQVTM, CDR2 ANQGSEA. The CDR3 has 14 residues. CDR3 sequence (DNA): TGCAGCGGGACGGGGGGGCCTAATAGAGATACGCAGTATTTT. Translation: CSGTGGPNRDTQYF.

The rearrangement links TRBV7-9 to TRBJ1-2; the D gene is possibly TRBD1 (5 bases). CDR3 length: 15 residues. Germline-derived CDR1 and CDR2 are SEHNR and FQNEAQ (reference sequence). V shed 0 bases and J shed 5 bases, with 13 bases lying between them. CDR3 DNA: TGTGCCAGCAGCTTAGCGGCAGGGAGTGTGTATGGCTACACCTTC. Its translation: CASSLAAGSVYGYTF.

The CDR3 here is CSASPPGSSGANVLTF. CDR3 nucleotide sequence: TGCAGTGCTAGCCCTCCCGGCAGCTCTGGGGCCAACGTCCTGACTTTC. J is TRBJ2-6 and V is TRBV20-1, with no clear D. The CDR3 is 16 residues long. V lost 3 bases, J lost 0 bases, and 12 bases lay in between. Germline V gene sequence: CDR1 DFQATT, CDR2 SNEGSKA (reference sequence).